Presented here are 5 T cell receptor beta chains from one specimen sequenced in a study of T cells in Graves' hyperthyroidism and ophthalmopathy. Template material for amplifying TCR beta CDR3 regions consisted of RNA transcripts. TCR CDR3 regions were first amplified by RT-PCR with HTBI primers. TCRdb re-derived calls from the multiplex PCR reads in MiXCR, one entry per CDR3 protein. The sample holds around 290,000 distinct CDR3 sequences, 13% seen once. Input material: blood. These receptors were taken from a young woman with Graves' hyperthyroidism that later progressed to Graves' ophthalmopathy.

This clonotype was observed many times. The rearrangement uses TRBV6-2 or TRBV6-3 and TRBJ2-7; TRBD1 is a possible D gene (7 bases). CDR3 length equals 18 residues. CDR1 is MNHEY and CDR2 is SVGEGT in the germline V gene. V lost 5 bases and J lost 3, with 26 bases in between. The CDR3 loop is CASSLDRARERKDYEQYF. The CDR3 nucleotides are TGTGCCAGCAGTCTCGACAGGGCCCGGGAGCGCAAAGACTACGAGCAGTACTTC.

In this sample, this clonotype turned up many times. The chain links TRBV7-2 to TRBJ1-5; D call uncertain. Germline-derived CDR1 and CDR2 are SGHTA and FQGNSA. The CDR3 sequence is 13 residues long. V lost 1 base, J lost 5 bases, and 6 bases lay in between. In DNA, the CDR3 is TGTGCCAGCAGCTTAGGGCTTTATCAGCCCCAGCATTTT. Amino acid sequence: CASSLGLYQPQHF.

This clonotype was counted ten times or more. DNA of the CDR3: TGTGCCAGCAGCGAGAGACTAGGCGGGTCCTACAATGAGCAGTTCTTC. Translating it yields CASSERLGGSYNEQFF. This chain joins TRBV9 and TRBJ2-1, with a possible D match to TRBD2 (6 bases). This CDR3 has 16 residues. V shed 3 bases and J shed 1 base, with 14 bases lying between them. The germline V gene has CDR1 SGDLS and CDR2 YYNGEE. Filled out from reference TRBV9 and TRBJ2-1, the complete variable domain reads DSGVTQTPKHLITATGQRVTLRCSPRSGDLSVYWYQQSLDQGLQFLIQYYNGEERAKGNILERFSAQQFPDLHSELNLSSLELGDSALYFCASSERLGGSYNEQFFGPGTRLTVL.

V is TRBV28 and J is TRBJ1-1; the D gene is possibly TRBD1 (5 bases). Trimming left V 4 bases short and J 1 base short, with 13 bases between. Germline loops: CDR1 MDHEN, CDR2 SYDVKM. The CDR3 consists of 15 residues. CDR3 region: CASSSQGFGNTEAFF. CDR3 bases: TGTGCCAGCAGTTCTCAGGGTTTCGGGAACACTGAAGCTTTCTTT.

This clonotype was seen at least ten times. This rearrangement joins TRBV6-1 to TRBJ2-1; 13 nucleotides align to TRBD2. V was pared by 1 base and J by 1 base, with 7 bases of the junction left unmatched. This CDR3 has 19 residues. CDR1 MNHNS and CDR2 SASEGT come from the germline V gene. Written as DNA, the CDR3 is TGTGCCAGCAGTGAAGAGGGACTAGCGGGACGCCTATCCTACAATGAGCAGTTCTTC. Encoded protein: CASSEEGLAGRLSYNEQFF.